The T cell receptor beta chain under discussion was sequenced for a study of breast tumors, draining lymph nodes, adjacent tissues. Study-level points and caveats: Most tumor T cells seemingly derive from lymph node, then expand in tumor. The lymph node origin of tumor T cells was framed as consistent with a hypothesis, not demonstrated. Luminal-like breast cancer showed significantly higher tumor–nontumor repertoire similarity than basal-like.

The CDR3 totals 13 residues. Trimming pared 8 bases from V and 3 bases from J, leaving 12 bases between. Germline V CDR1 and CDR2: KGHDR, SFDVKD. The lymph nodes were axillary draining lymph nodes from breast cancer patients. This clonotype was found many times. Its antigen is unknown. TCRdb itself ran the multiplex PCR reads through MiXCR, one entry per CDR3 protein. The repertoire holds 180,000 or so distinct CDR3 sequences, 33% seen once, with roughly 3.8% in the top ten. This chain joins TRBV24-1 and TRBJ1-2, with unresolved D. This receptor was identified in a female donor with breast cancer. Some clones in this sample may be carry-over from other donors' samples. What was sequenced was axillary lymph node tissue. This CDR3 reads CATNEEGDYGYTF. CDR3 coding DNA: TGTGCCACCAACGAGGAGGGCGACTATGGCTACACCTTC.